The following is a TCR beta chain sequence with its context. As yet, its antigen is unknown. The germline V gene has CDR1 SGHTA and CDR2 FQGNSA. The CDR3 runs to 15 residues. Trimming removed 1 base at V and 5 bases at J, with 12 bases between. The data were obtained in a study of response to subunit inactivated influenza vaccine. TCRdb fed the RT-PCR reads into MiXCR, producing one record per CDR3 protein. Of about 300,000 distinct CDR3 sequences in the sample, about 20% were seen once. General study points: T cells newly recruited by each seasonal influenza vaccination are few, the authors suggested.

The chain has TRBV7-2 and TRBJ1-3, with D tentatively TRBD1 (6 bases). The specimen was PBMCs from blood, collected roughly 20 months after vaccination. The TCR sequence derives from a man aged 50 to 69 who received an inactivated influenza vaccine. CDR3 in DNA: TGTGCCAGCAGCTTAGTCCCAGGGGTTAGAAACACCATATATTTT. It codes for CASSLVPGVRNTIYF.